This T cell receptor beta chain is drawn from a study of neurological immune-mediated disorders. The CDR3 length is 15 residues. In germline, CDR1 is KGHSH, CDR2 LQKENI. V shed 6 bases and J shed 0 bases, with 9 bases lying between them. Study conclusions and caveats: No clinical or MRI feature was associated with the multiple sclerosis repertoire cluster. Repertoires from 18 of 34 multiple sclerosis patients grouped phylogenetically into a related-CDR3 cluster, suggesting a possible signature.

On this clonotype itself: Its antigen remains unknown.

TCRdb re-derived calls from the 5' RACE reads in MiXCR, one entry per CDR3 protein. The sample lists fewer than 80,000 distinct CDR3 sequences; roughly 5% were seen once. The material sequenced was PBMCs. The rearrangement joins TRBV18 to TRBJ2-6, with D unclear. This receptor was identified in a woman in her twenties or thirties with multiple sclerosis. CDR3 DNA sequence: TGTGCCAGCTCGAACCCATACTCTGGGGCCAACGTCCTGACTTTC. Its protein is CASSNPYSGANVLTF.